Listed below are T cell receptor beta chains from one sample, sequenced in a study of cytomegalovirus exposure and HLA in healthy donors. Generated by immunoSEQ multiplex PCR, the TCRdb table keeps only in-frame clones and is missing some. The sample lists about 190,000 clones; over 70% were seen once. Sequencing was carried out using PBMCs. All receptors come from a young woman in good health and CMV-seropositive. Each CDR3 is given with its conserved first and last residue. D genes are given only for firm matches. Clone size is stated in some rows and not others, as once, few, many or a class when expanded.

TRBJ1-2 TRBD1 TRBV6-5 NA CASSYSTQGAAGYTF TGTGCCAGCAGTTACTCGACACAGGGGGCTGCTGGCTACACCTTC
TRBJ2-7 TRBD2 TRBV4-1 NA CASSFSGSTVNEQYF TGCGCCAGTTCTTTTAGCGGGAGTACAGTCAACGAGCAGTACTTC
TRBJ2-7 NA TRBV28 once CASSSTRGAGSGEQYF TGTGCCAGCAGCTCTACCCGCGGGGCAGGCAGTGGGGAGCAGTACTTC
TRBJ2-2 TRBD2 TRBV5-4 few CASSSYTSGSPGELFF TGTGCCAGCAGCTCATATACTAGCGGGAGTCCCGGGGAGCTGTTTTTT
TRBJ2-7 TRBD1 TRBV7-9 NA CASSPGQGISSYEQYF TGTGCCAGCAGCCCCGGACAGGGAATAAGCTCCTACGAGCAGTACTTC
TRBJ2-7 TRBD2 TRBV5-1 NA CASSPLAGEYEQYF TGCGCCAGCAGTCCCCTAGCGGGAGAATACGAGCAGTACTTC
TRBJ2-1 NA TRBV19 NA CASTRGGSYEQFF TGTGCCAGTACCAGGGGAGGGAGCTATGAGCAGTTCTTC
TRBJ1-1 NA TRBV4-2 NA CASSETGMNTEAFF TGTGCCAGCAGCGAAACAGGGATGAACACTGAAGCTTTCTTT
TRBJ2-7 TRBD2 TRBV28 NA CASSYGTSGIYEQYF TGTGCCAGCAGCTATGGGACTAGCGGGATCTACGAGCAGTACTTC
TRBJ2-7 TRBD2 TRBV10-3 NA CATSLAGLPEQYF TGTGCCACCTCGCTAGCGGGACTGCCCGAGCAGTACTTC
TRBJ2-1 TRBD2 TRBV6-1 NA CASILLAGRENEQFF TGTGCCAGCATCCTTCTAGCGGGACGGGAAAATGAGCAGTTCTTC
TRBJ1-5 NA TRBV25-1 NA CASSENRDGQPQHF TGTGCCAGCAGTGAAAACAGGGACGGACAGCCCCAGCATTTT
TRBJ2-5 TRBD1 TRBV28 NA CASSRGQGPPETQYF TGTGCCAGCAGCCGAGGACAGGGACCCCCGGAGACCCAGTACTTC
TRBJ2-1 TRBD2 TRBV6-5 few CASTPGLAGGEQFF TGTGCCAGCACCCCAGGACTAGCGGGAGGTGAGCAGTTCTTC
TRBJ1-1 NA TRBV7-6 few CASSLVRGSTEAFF TGTGCCAGCAGCTTAGTTCGGGGAAGCACTGAAGCTTTCTTT
TRBJ2-2 TRBD2 TRBV7-9 NA CASSQAGAGELFF TGTGCCAGCAGTCAGGCGGGGGCCGGGGAGCTGTTTTTT
TRBJ2-6 NA TRBV9 few CASSPLMGQGGFFGANVLTF TGTGCCAGCAGCCCCCTCATGGGCCAGGGGGGTTTCTTTGGGGCCAACGTCCTGACTTTC
TRBJ2-7 NA TRBV19 NA CASSIGNREDEQYF TGTGCCAGTAGTATAGGGAACCGGGAAGACGAGCAGTACTTC
TRBJ2-7 NA TRBV7-9 once CASTSSSYEQYF TGTGCCAGCACCTCCTCTTCCTACGAGCAGTACTTC
TRBJ2-7 TRBD1 TRBV6-5 NA CASRPSGGEQYF TGTGCCAGCAGACCATCAGGGGGCGAGCAGTACTTC
TRBJ2-1 NA TRBV10-2 NA CASKGLTYNEQFF TGCGCCTCCAAGGGACTCACCTACAATGAGCAGTTCTTC
TRBJ2-7 NA TRBV2 NA CASSESVYEQYF TGTGCCAGCAGTGAATCAGTGTACGAGCAGTACTTC
TRBJ2-2 NA TRBV6-4 NA CASSDSRDTGELFF TGTGCCAGCAGTGACTCACGAGACACCGGGGAGCTGTTTTTT
TRBJ2-2 NA TRBV4-1 NA CASSQERRQGLYTGELFF TGCGCCAGCAGCCAAGAGAGGCGCCAGGGACTCTATACCGGGGAGCTGTTTTTT
TRBJ2-1 TRBD2 TRBV5-4 NA CASSPGLAGGYGSYNEQFF TGTGCCAGCAGCCCAGGACTAGCGGGAGGGTACGGCTCCTACAATGAGCAGTTCTTC
TRBJ2-7 TRBD2 TRBV28 NA CASSLYPRREGEQYF TGTGCCAGCAGTTTATACCCGAGGCGGGAGGGGGAGCAGTACTTC